This T cell receptor beta chain was sequenced in a study of shared clonotypes between healthy human individuals. Study-wide results and limits: Naive subsets, compared against memory subsets, generally had larger estimated richness values.

Several immunoSEQ 96-well plates shared each subset's DNA, each plate a replicate. Repertoires were generated with immunoSEQ multiplex PCR, while TCRdb's copy carries only in-frame clones and drops some. The table lists 2.5 million or so clones, approximately 92% of them singletons, with roughly 0.14% in the top ten. The study drew its donors from healthy HIV-negative adults without recent acute infections or vaccinations. A word on this clone: The antigen is unknown. The same CDR3 also results from other DNA sequences found in this sample.

The germline V and J ends were trimmed by 0 bases and 0 bases, with 8 bases remaining between them. The CDR3 has 15 residues. Germline CDR1 is SGHRS and CDR2 is YFSETQ. The chain carries TRBV5-1 and TRBJ2-3; D might be TRBD2 (6 bases). The sequence came from a man aged 18 to 29 in good health. Source material: naive CD4+ T cells sorted from blood. Specified subset: CD45RA+ positively selected. CDR3 loop: CASSLEGRSTDTQYF. The CDR3 nucleotides are TGCGCCAGCAGCTTGGAAGGGAGGAGCACAGATACGCAGTATTTT.